These 11 T cell receptor beta chains were sequenced from one sample in a study of cytomegalovirus exposure and HLA in healthy donors. A multiplex PCR was run with 60 Vbeta primers and 13 Jbeta primers. Assay used: immunoSEQ multiplex PCR; TCRdb lists only in-frame clones, some missing. The ten most abundant clones cover about 3.8% of a sample with around 78,000 clones. The sequencing input was PBMCs. These receptors were taken from a man aged 18-30 years in good health and CMV-seropositive.

The chain links TRBV28 to TRBJ2-7, with TRBD1 as a possible D gene (5 bases). The V end lost 2 bases, the J end lost 2 bases, and 7 bases lay between the germline ends. From germline, CDR1 is MDHEN and CDR2 SYDVKM. The CDR3 has 13 residues. The CDR3 protein is CASSLRGTYEQYF. In DNA, the CDR3 is TGTGCCAGCAGTTTAAGGGGCACCTACGAGCAGTACTTC.

The chain joins TRBV7-9 to TRBJ1-1; D call uncertain. Trimming left V 1 base short and J 8 bases short, with 8 bases between. Germline CDR1 reads SEHNR; CDR2 reads FQNEAQ (reference sequence). This CDR3 contains 12 residues. The CDR3 region is CASSLGQWEAFF. DNA of the CDR3: TGTGCCAGCAGCTTAGGGCAGTGGGAAGCTTTCTTT.

The chain carries TRBV6-4 and TRBJ2-7; a possible D gene is TRBD2 (6 bases). Trimming removed 2 bases at V and 4 bases at J, with 15 bases between. The germline V gene has CDR1 MRHNA and CDR2 SNTAGT. This CDR3 spans 15 amino acids. The CDR3 DNA is TGTGCCAGCAGTGACAACCCGACTAGTGGGTACGAGCAGTACTTC. This sequence encodes CASSDNPTSGYEQYF.

The chain couples TRBV30 to TRBJ2-3, with TRBD2 identical over 12 bases. The CDR3 extends over 14 amino acids. The germline gives CDR1 GTSNPN, CDR2 SVGIG (reference sequence). The junction had 5 bases not matched to a gene; V was cut back by 2 bases and J by 8 bases. The CDR3: CAWSLAGGRGTQYF. The CDR3 DNA is TGTGCCTGGAGTCTAGCGGGGGGGCGGGGTACGCAGTATTTT.

The chain uses TRBV28 and TRBJ1-5, with 12 positions matching TRBD1. There are 17 residues in the CDR3. Trimming took 1 base from V and 1 from J; bases not matched to a gene: 2. Germline V gene lookup returns CDR1 MDHEN and CDR2 SYDVKM. Here the CDR3 DNA reads TGTGCCAGCAGTTTATTCGGGACAGGGGGCAGCAATCAGCCCCAGCATTTT. It is translated as CASSLFGTGGSNQPQHF. The full variable domain, its missing parts supplied by reference TRBV28 and TRBJ1-5, is DVKVTQSSRYLVKRTGEKVFLECVQDMDHENMFWYRQDPGLGLRLIYFSYDVKMKEKGDIPEGYSVSREKKERFSLILESASTNQTSMYLCASSLFGTGGSNQPQHFGDGTRLSIL.

The chain couples TRBV7-6 to TRBJ1-5; TRBD1 agrees at 7 bases. This CDR3 region has 14 residues. Trimming removed 10 bases from V and 4 bases from J; junction bases left unmatched: 10. Germline V gene data show CDR1 as SGHVS and CDR2 as FNYEAQ. The CDR3 DNA follows: TGTGCCACCTCGCTTGCGACAGGGAATCAGCCCCAGCATTTT. It codes for CATSLATGNQPQHF.

V usage is TRBV7-8 and J usage is TRBJ2-7; the match to TRBD1 covers 7 bases. The CDR3 is 14 amino acids. V was clipped by 7 bases and J by 3 bases; unmatched bases: 9. The germline V gene has CDR1 SGHVS and CDR2 FQNEAQ. CDR3 nucleotides: TGTGCCAGCAACACGGCCGGACAGGTCTACGAGCAGTACTTC. Translation: CASNTAGQVYEQYF.

The genes are TRBV18 and TRBJ2-1, with TRBD1 matching 7 bases. The germline CDR1 and CDR2 sequences are KGHSH and LQKENI. The CDR3 is made up of 16 amino acids. V lost 8 bases to trimming and J lost 2 bases; unmatched junction nucleotides: 12. CDR3 region: CASQYYRDSTYNEQFF. The CDR3 DNA reads TGTGCCAGCCAATATTACCGGGACAGTACCTACAATGAGCAGTTCTTC. Looking up the rest from reference TRBV18 and TRBJ2-1 gives the full variable domain: NAGVMQNPRHLVRRRGQEARLRCSPMKGHSHVYWYRQLPEEGLKFMVYLQKENIIDESGMPKERFSAEFPKEGPSILRIQQVVRGDSAAYFCASQYYRDSTYNEQFFGPGTRLTVL.

This sequence joins TRBV11-1 and TRBJ2-7; D unclear. The CDR3 runs to 15 residues. Germline assignment: CDR1 SGHAT and CDR2 FQDESV (reference sequence). V was cut by 5 bases and J by 0 bases, with 14 bases left in between. The DNA of the CDR3 is TGTGCCAGCAGCCGAGGATCGGCCGTCTCCTACGAGCAGTACTTC. Protein: CASSRGSAVSYEQYF.

The J gene is TRBJ2-7, the V gene TRBV6-1; 8 nucleotides match TRBD2. Per germline, CDR1 MNHNS and CDR2 SASEGT. The length of the CDR3 is 15 residues. The trim removed 2 bases at V and 2 bases at J, leaving 5 bases unmatched. CDR3 nucleotide sequence: TGTGCCAGCAGTGAAACAAGCGGGAGCGCCTACGAGCAGTACTTC. It is translated as CASSETSGSAYEQYF.

The chain's CDR3 is CASSLVDRETQYF. CDR3 nucleotides: TGTGCCAGCAGCCTAGTCGATCGGGAGACCCAGTACTTC. The chain has TRBV14 and TRBJ2-5; no clear D gene. The V end was cut by 4 bases, the J end by 5 bases, with 11 bases between. The CDR3 extends over 13 amino acids. Germline V CDR1 and CDR2: SGHDN, FVKESK.